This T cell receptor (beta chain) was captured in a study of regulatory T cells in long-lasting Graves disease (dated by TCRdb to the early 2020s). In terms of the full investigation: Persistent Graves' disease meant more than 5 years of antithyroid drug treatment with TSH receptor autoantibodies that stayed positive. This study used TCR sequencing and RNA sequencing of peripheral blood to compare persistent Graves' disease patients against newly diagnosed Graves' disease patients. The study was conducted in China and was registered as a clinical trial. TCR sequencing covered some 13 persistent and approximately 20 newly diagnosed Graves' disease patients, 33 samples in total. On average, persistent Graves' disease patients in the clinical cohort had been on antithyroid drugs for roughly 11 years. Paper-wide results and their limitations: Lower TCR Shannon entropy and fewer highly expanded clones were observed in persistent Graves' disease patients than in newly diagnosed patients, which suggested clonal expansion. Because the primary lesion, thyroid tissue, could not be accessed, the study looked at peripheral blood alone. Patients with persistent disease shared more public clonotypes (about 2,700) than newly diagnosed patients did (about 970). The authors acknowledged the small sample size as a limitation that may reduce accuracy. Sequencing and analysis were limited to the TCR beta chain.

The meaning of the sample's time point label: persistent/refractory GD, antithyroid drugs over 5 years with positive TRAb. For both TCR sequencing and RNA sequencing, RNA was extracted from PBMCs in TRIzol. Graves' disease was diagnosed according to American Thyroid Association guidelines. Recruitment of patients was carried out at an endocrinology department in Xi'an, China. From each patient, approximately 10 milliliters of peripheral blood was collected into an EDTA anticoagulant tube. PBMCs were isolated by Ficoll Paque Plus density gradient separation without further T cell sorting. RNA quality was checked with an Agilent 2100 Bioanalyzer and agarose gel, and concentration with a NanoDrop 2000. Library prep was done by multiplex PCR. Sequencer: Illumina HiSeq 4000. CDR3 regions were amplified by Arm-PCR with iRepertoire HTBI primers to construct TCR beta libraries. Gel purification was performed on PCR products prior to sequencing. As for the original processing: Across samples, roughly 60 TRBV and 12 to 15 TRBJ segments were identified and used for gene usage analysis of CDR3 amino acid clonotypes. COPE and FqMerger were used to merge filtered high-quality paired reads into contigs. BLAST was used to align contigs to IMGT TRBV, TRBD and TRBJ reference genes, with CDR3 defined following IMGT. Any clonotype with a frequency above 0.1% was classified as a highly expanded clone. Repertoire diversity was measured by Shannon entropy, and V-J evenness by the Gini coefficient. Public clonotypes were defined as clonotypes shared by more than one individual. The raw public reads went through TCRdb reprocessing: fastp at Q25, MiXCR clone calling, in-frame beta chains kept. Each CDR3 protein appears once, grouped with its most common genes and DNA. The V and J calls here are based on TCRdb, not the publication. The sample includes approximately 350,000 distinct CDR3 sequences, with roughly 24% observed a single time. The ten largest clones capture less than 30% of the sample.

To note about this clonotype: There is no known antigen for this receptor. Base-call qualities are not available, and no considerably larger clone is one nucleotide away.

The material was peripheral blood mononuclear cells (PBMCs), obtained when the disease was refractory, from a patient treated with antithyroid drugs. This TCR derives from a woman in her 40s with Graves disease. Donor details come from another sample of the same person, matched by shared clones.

CDR3 loop: CSARDPWHHLEAFF. Here is the DNA: TGCAGTGCTAGAGATCCATGGCACCACCTTGAAGCTTTCTTT. The chain uses TRBV20-1 and TRBJ1-1, with the D gene too uncertain to name. CDR1 and CDR2 were assigned from the germline V gene (reference sequence) as DFQATT and SNEGSKA. Inclusive of the bounding cysteine and phenylalanine, the CDR3 is 14 residues long. Only the CDR3 region is kept as DNA, spanning 42 bases read in frame from base 1. V and J lose 0 bases and 7 bases, and a span of 15 bases separates them.